This entry concerns a single T cell receptor beta chain. Its antigen is undetermined. 60 Vbeta and 13 Jbeta primers were used in PCR. Profiling relied on immunoSEQ multiplex PCR, and the TCRdb table lists in-frame clones only, not all of them. The sample records roughly 130,000 clones, 81% being singletons. CDR3 length: 11 amino acids. Trimming stripped 2 bases from V and 6 bases from J, with 7 bases between. Germline V gene data show CDR1 as GTSNPN and CDR2 as SVGIG (reference sequence). This sample stems from a study of cytomegalovirus exposure and HLA in healthy donors. Study-wide findings and caveats: It was approximately 160 TCR beta chains that were listed as cytomegalovirus-associated.

Every donor was a healthy person donating bone marrow. The V call is TRBV30, the J call TRBJ1-1; D unresolved. Sequenced: PBMCs. The sequence derives from a woman aged 35 to 49 in good health and CMV-seropositive. The CDR3 DNA reads as TGTGCCTGGAGTCAAGGAGCTGAAGCTTTCTTT. Protein: CAWSQGAEAFF. Full variable domain (rest looked up from reference TRBV30 and TRBJ1-1): SQTIHQWPATLVQPVGSPLSLECTVEGTSNPNLYWYRQAAGRGLQLLFYSVGIGQISSEVPQNLSASRPQDRQFILSSKKLLLSDSGFYLCAWSQGAEAFFGQGTRLTVV.